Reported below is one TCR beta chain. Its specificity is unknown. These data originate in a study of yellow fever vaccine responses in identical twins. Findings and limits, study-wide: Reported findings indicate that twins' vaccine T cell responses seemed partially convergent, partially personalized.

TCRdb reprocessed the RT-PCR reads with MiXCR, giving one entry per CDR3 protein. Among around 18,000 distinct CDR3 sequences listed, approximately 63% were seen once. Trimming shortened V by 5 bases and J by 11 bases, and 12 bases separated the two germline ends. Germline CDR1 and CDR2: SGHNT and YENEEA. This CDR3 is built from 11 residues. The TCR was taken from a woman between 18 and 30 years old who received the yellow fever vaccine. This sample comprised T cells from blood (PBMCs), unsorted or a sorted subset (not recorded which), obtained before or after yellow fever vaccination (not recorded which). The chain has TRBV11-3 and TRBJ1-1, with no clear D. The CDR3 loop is CASSEQREAFF. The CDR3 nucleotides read TGTGCCAGCAGCGAACAAAGAGAGGCTTTCTTT.